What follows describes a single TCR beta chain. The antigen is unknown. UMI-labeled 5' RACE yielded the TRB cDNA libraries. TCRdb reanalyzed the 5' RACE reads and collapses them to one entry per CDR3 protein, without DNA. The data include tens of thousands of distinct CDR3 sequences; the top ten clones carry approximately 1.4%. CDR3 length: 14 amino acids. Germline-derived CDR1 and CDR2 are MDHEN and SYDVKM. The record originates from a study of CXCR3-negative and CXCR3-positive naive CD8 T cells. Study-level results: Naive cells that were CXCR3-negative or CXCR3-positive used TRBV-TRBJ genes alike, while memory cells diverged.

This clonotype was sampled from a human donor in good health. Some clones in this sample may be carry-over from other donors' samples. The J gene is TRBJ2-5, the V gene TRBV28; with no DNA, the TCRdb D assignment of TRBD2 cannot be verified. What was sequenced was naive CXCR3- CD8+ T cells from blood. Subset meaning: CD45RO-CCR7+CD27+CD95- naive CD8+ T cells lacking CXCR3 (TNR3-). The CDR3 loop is CASSPPAVGETQYF.